Sequencing of this TCR beta chain was carried out in a study of shared clonotypes between healthy human individuals. Cells designated naive CD8 were CD45RO-negative and were positively selected for CCR7, with terminally differentiated effector memory CD45RA+ cells excluded. The run depth of the assay was deep. Assay used: immunoSEQ multiplex PCR; TCRdb lists only in-frame clones, some missing. The table has under 600,000 clones, 98% seen once; the top ten hold 0.3%. The CDR3 is 14 residues long. V was pared by 1 base and J by 5 bases, with 11 bases between. Looked up from germline, CDR1 is MNHNS and CDR2 is SASEGT.

Source material: naive CD8+ T cells sorted from blood. This sequence joins TRBV6-1 and TRBJ2-5, with D unresolved. This TCR was sampled from a man aged 25-40 years in good health. For the CDR3, the DNA is TGTGCCAGCAGTGAAGGACCCGCCGGGGAGACCCAGTACTTC. It yields the protein CASSEGPAGETQYF.